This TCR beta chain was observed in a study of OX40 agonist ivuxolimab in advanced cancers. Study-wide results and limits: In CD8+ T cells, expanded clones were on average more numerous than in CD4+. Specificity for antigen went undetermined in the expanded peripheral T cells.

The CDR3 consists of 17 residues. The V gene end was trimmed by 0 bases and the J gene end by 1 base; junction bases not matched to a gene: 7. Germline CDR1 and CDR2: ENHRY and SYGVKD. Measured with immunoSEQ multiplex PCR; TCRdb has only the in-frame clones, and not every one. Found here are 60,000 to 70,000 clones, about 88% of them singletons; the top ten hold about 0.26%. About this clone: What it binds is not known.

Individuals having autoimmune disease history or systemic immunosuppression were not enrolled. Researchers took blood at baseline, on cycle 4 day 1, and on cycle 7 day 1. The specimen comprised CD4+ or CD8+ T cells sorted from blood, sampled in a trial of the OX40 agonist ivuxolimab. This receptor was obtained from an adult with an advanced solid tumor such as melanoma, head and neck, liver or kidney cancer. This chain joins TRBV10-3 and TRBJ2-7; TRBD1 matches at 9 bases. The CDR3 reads CAISESGQGIKSYEQYF. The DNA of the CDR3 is TGTGCCATCAGTGAGTCGGGACAGGGAATAAAATCCTACGAGCAGTACTTC.